The text below deals with one T cell receptor beta chain. Its matching antigen is unknown. This CDR3 region has 12 residues. The germline V gene has CDR1 GTSNPN and CDR2 SVGIG (reference sequence). V was shortened by 2 bases and J by 6 bases, with 8 bases between the two germline ends. The data were obtained in a study of shared clonotypes between healthy human individuals. At the level of the study: Per donor, three plates held CD4 naive cells, three held CD4 memory, two held CD8 naive and one held CD8 memory.

On sorted subsets, replicate PCRs used about 200 ng DNA, or 25,000 to 35,000 T cell genomes. The method was immunoSEQ multiplex PCR; TCRdb's version includes in-frame clones alone and lacks a portion of them. The sample yields some 2 million clones, less than 95% seen once. Terminally differentiated effector memory CD45RA+ cells were excluded from the naive CD8 cells, which were CD45RO-negative and positively selected for CCR7. Overall study results and limits: Lower generation probabilities were found for non-shared clonotypes than for those shared by all four donors. Clonotype sharing among donors was expected to depend on sequencing depth.

This TCR derives from a man between 18 and 29 years old in good health. The chain carries TRBV30 and TRBJ2-1; D is undetermined. The sample was naive CD8+ T cells sorted from blood. The CDR3: CAWSNLFNEQFF. DNA for the CDR3: TGTGCCTGGAGTAACCTGTTCAATGAGCAGTTCTTC. Combining the CDR3 with reference TRBV30 and TRBJ2-1 gives the whole variable domain SQTIHQWPATLVQPVGSPLSLECTVEGTSNPNLYWYRQAAGRGLQLLFYSVGIGQISSEVPQNLSASRPQDRQFILSSKKLLLSDSGFYLCAWSNLFNEQFFGPGTRLTVL.